These 15 T cell receptor beta chains originate from one sample sequenced in a study of T cell responses to AZD1222 COVID-19 vaccine. The repertoire was sequenced with immunoSEQ multiplex PCR; TCRdb's copy has only in-frame clones and lacks some. Of roughly 150,000 clones listed, 80% to 95% are singletons. The source material was peripheral blood, sampled 28 days after the second AZD1222 dose. Receptors were obtained from an adult who received the AZD1222 COVID-19 vaccine.

The CDR3 bases are TGTGCCAGCAGCTTGGGCTCGGGACTAGCGGGGTACGAGCAGTACTTC. Protein sequence: CASSLGSGLAGYEQYF. The J gene is TRBJ2-7, the V gene TRBV5-6; 13 bases are shared with TRBD2. The CDR3 totals 16 residues. J gave up 4 bases and V 0 bases, and 4 bases lay outside the gene matches. CDR1 and CDR2 (germline): SGHDT, YYEEEE. Together with reference TRBV5-6 and TRBJ2-7, the CDR3 gives the full variable domain: DAGVTQSPTHLIKTRGQQVTLRCSPKSGHDTVSWYQQALGQGPQFIFQYYEEEERQRGNFPDRFSGHQFPNYSSELNVNALLLGDSALYLCASSLGSGLAGYEQYFGPGTRLTVT.

The rearrangement joins TRBV20-1 to TRBJ1-5, with a tentative D call TRBD1 (5 bases). The V end was cut by 3 bases, the J end by 6 bases, with 12 bases between. The CDR3 sequence is 13 residues long. Per germline, CDR1 DFQATT and CDR2 SNEGSKA (reference sequence). In DNA form, the CDR3 reads TGCAGTGCTAGTCGGGGGTTTCGTCAGCCCCAGCATTTT. Residues: CSASRGFRQPQHF.

The chain combines TRBV4-3 with TRBJ2-5; D is unresolved. Trimming removed 2 bases from V and 1 base from J, with 8 bases in between. The CDR3 runs to 14 residues. The germline gives CDR1 LGHNA, CDR2 YSLEER. The CDR3 protein is CASSQNWAQETQYF. In DNA form, the CDR3 reads TGCGCCAGCAGCCAAAATTGGGCCCAAGAGACCCAGTACTTC.

The chain uses TRBV5-8 and TRBJ2-2; the D is unclear. V was shortened by 0 bases and J by 1 base, with 10 bases between the two germline ends. Germline-derived CDR1 and CDR2 are SGHTS and YDEGEE. The CDR3 is made up of 16 amino acids. CDR3 DNA sequence: TGTGCCAGCAGCTTGGCTGCGCAGGTGAACACCGGGGAGCTGTTTTTT. Encoded protein: CASSLAAQVNTGELFF.

DNA for the CDR3: TGTGCCAGCAGTACATCCGGGACGGAGTACGAGCAGTACTTC. Amino acids: CASSTSGTEYEQYF. The chain couples TRBV5-5 to TRBJ2-7; the D call may be TRBD1 or TRBD2 (5 bases each). Trimming left V 5 bases short and J 4 bases short, with 16 bases between. CDR3 size: 14 residues. Germline-derived CDR1 and CDR2 are SGHKS and YYEKEE (reference sequence).

The chain links TRBV6-5 to TRBJ1-4; 7 bases align to TRBD1. This CDR3 comprises 15 residues. V lost 6 bases to trimming and J lost 0 bases; unmatched junction nucleotides: 4. CDR1 is MNHEY, CDR2 SVGAGI, per germline. The CDR3 sequence: CASRRQGATNEKLFF. In DNA form, the CDR3 reads TGTGCCAGCAGGAGACAGGGCGCAACTAATGAAAAACTGTTTTTT.

This chain uses TRBV15 with TRBJ2-1; possibly TRBD1 for D (6 bases). The CDR3 has 15 residues. Germline assignment: CDR1 LNHNV and CDR2 YYDKDF (reference sequence). V was clipped by 1 base and J by 8 bases, with 15 bases between them. The CDR3 region is CATSRAQGFWDEQFF. Here the CDR3 DNA reads TGTGCCACCAGCAGAGCCCAGGGGTTTTGGGATGAGCAGTTCTTC.

The J gene is TRBJ2-5, the V gene TRBV7-3; no definite D call. Trimming removed 3 bases from V and 0 bases from J, with 5 bases in between. Germline CDR1 reads SGHTA; CDR2 reads FQGTGA. The CDR3 length is 13 residues. The CDR3 protein is CASSFAHQETQYF. CDR3 nucleotides: TGTGCCAGCAGCTTCGCCCACCAAGAGACCCAGTACTTC.

This rearrangement joins TRBV4-3 to TRBJ1-2; TRBD1 matches 11 bases. V dropped 4 bases and J dropped 3; count of bases not matched to a gene: 4. Germline CDR1 and CDR2: LGHNA and YSLEER. The CDR3 length is 15 residues. Here the CDR3 reads CASSPRTGGYYGYTF. CDR3 DNA sequence: TGCGCCAGCAGCCCCCGGACAGGGGGCTACTATGGCTACACCTTC.

The chain couples TRBV18 to TRBJ1-4; no reliable D call. Germline values: CDR1 KGHSH, CDR2 LQKENI. Deletions cut 2 bases from V and 8 bases from J, with 12 bases between. The CDR3 consists of 14 residues. The CDR3 spells CASSPEKTLEKLFF. DNA for the CDR3: TGTGCCAGCTCACCAGAAAAGACCCTAGAAAAACTGTTTTTT. Variable domain in full (rest from reference TRBV18 and TRBJ1-4): NAGVMQNPRHLVRRRGQEARLRCSPMKGHSHVYWYRQLPEEGLKFMVYLQKENIIDESGMPKERFSAEFPKEGPSILRIQQVVRGDSAAYFCASSPEKTLEKLFFGSGTQLSVL.

The J gene is TRBJ1-1, the V gene TRBV28; D possibly corresponds to TRBD1 (5 bases). Germline CDR1 and CDR2: MDHEN and SYDVKM. The CDR3 is made up of 12 amino acids. V lost 9 bases, J lost 2 bases, and 10 bases lay in between. This CDR3 reads CASGTVNTEAFF. The DNA of the CDR3 is TGTGCCAGTGGGACGGTAAACACTGAAGCTTTCTTT.

This clone was seen a single time. The rearrangement links TRBV24-1 to TRBJ2-1; the match to TRBD1 covers 8 bases. Losses at the gene ends were 3 bases for V and 5 bases for J; bases not matched to a gene: 8. The CDR3 is 16 residues long. Germline assignment: CDR1 KGHDR and CDR2 SFDVKD. This CDR3 is CATSDPQGAKDNEQFF. CDR3 DNA sequence: TGTGCCACCAGTGATCCTCAGGGGGCGAAGGACAATGAGCAGTTCTTC.

V and J are TRBV25-1 and TRBJ1-2; tentative D call: TRBD1 (5 bases). Germline V gene lookup returns CDR1 MGHDK and CDR2 SYGVNS. The CDR3 contains 14 residues. V was shortened by 1 base and J by 1 base, with 7 bases between the two germline ends. CDR3 region: CASSELGGNYGYTF. CDR3 in DNA: TGTGCCAGCAGTGAATTGGGGGGTAACTATGGCTACACCTTC.

This chain joins TRBV24-1 and TRBJ1-2, with TRBD1 matching over 7 bases. The junction had 3 bases not matched to a gene; V was cut back by 5 bases and J by 7 bases. This CDR3 is 12 amino acids long. Germline V lookup: CDR1 KGHDR, CDR2 SFDVKD. This CDR3 reads CATSGTGLGYTF. The CDR3 coding sequence is TGTGCCACCAGTGGGACAGGTCTTGGCTACACCTTC.

This chain uses TRBV19 with TRBJ2-1, with 8 bases aligning to TRBD2. The CDR3 covers 15 residues. V lost 7 bases, J lost 9 bases, and 14 bases stayed unmatched. CDR1 is LNHDA and CDR2 is SQIVND in the germline V gene (reference sequence). Written as DNA, the CDR3 is TGTGCCAGTATAAGGGACGGGAGGGCCAATGGTGAGCAGTTCTTC. Its translation: CASIRDGRANGEQFF.